This TCR beta chain is drawn from a study of T cells in Graves' hyperthyroidism and ophthalmopathy. What was amplified from RNA transcripts were TCR beta CDR3 regions. TCR CDR3 regions were first amplified by RT-PCR with HTBI primers. TCRdb re-analysed the multiplex PCR reads in MiXCR, keeping a single row per CDR3 protein. Altogether 600,000 to 800,000 distinct CDR3 sequences are present, about 35% being singletons, with the ten largest covering around 32%. This clonotype appeared many times. Sequencing input: blood. The TCR comes from a woman in her thirties or forties with Graves' hyperthyroidism.

CDR3 in amino acids: CASSSHLQGYTEAFF. The DNA for the CDR3 is TGCGCCAGCAGCTCACATTTACAGGGTTACACTGAAGCTTTCTTT. This sequence joins TRBV4-1 and TRBJ1-1; perhaps TRBD1 as D (6 bases). Germline-derived CDR1 and CDR2 are MGHRA and YSYEKL. Trimming cost V 5 bases and J 3 bases, with 16 bases left between them. The CDR3 is made up of 15 amino acids.